The rows below give T cell receptor beta chains drawn from one sample of a study of shared clonotypes between healthy human individuals. The method was immunoSEQ multiplex PCR; TCRdb's version includes in-frame clones alone and lacks a portion of them. The sample consists of 2.3 million or so clones, more than 80% of them appearing once. Sequenced: naive CD4+ T cells from PBMCs. These receptors were obtained from a man in his late teens or twenties in good health. Some clones in this sample may be carry-over from other donors' samples. Both conserved end residues are part of each CDR3. D genes are given only for firm matches. Clone size appears in some rows only: once, few, many, or a class for an expanded clone.

v_call: TRBV5-4
d_call: TRBD2
clone_size: .
j_call: TRBJ2-3
cdr3_aa: CASRPSGGVTDTQYF
cdr3_nt: TGTGCCAGCAGGCCTAGCGGGGGTGTCACAGATACGCAGTATTTT

v_call: TRBV6-1
d_call: .
clone_size: .
j_call: TRBJ1-1
cdr3_aa: CASSENPLWDTEAFF
cdr3_nt: TGTGCCAGCAGTGAAAACCCGCTTTGGGACACTGAAGCTTTCTTT

v_call: TRBV2
d_call: .
clone_size: .
j_call: TRBJ1-1
cdr3_aa: CASNLDGMNTEAFF
cdr3_nt: TGTGCCAGCAACCTAGACGGGATGAACACTGAAGCTTTCTTT

v_call: TRBV28
d_call: .
clone_size: .
j_call: TRBJ1-5
cdr3_aa: CASSLNPGIQPQHF
cdr3_nt: TGTGCCAGCAGTTTAAACCCCGGGATTCAGCCCCAGCATTTT

v_call: TRBV7-7
d_call: TRBD2
clone_size: .
j_call: TRBJ2-1
cdr3_aa: CASSLNSGSTMGEQFF
cdr3_nt: TGTGCCAGCAGCCTAAACAGCGGGAGTACGATGGGTGAGCAGTTCTTC

v_call: TRBV5-4
d_call: .
clone_size: .
j_call: TRBJ1-4
cdr3_aa: CASSLGLGPFSTNEKLFF
cdr3_nt: TGTGCCAGCAGCTTGGGATTGGGTCCTTTCTCAACTAATGAAAAACTGTTTTTT

v_call: TRBV5-1
d_call: TRBD1
clone_size: .
j_call: TRBJ1-4
cdr3_aa: CASSSRGVSEKLFF
cdr3_nt: TGCGCCAGCAGCTCCAGGGGGGTCAGTGAAAAACTGTTTTTT

v_call: TRBV14
d_call: .
clone_size: .
j_call: TRBJ2-6
cdr3_aa: CASSQDRRGANVLTF
cdr3_nt: TGTGCCAGCAGCCAAGACCGCCGCGGGGCCAACGTCCTGACTTTC

v_call: TRBV18
d_call: .
clone_size: .
j_call: TRBJ1-1
cdr3_aa: CASSHQTQPPGTEAFF
cdr3_nt: TGTGCCAGCTCACACCAGACTCAGCCACCAGGCACTGAAGCTTTCTTT

v_call: TRBV11-2
d_call: .
clone_size: .
j_call: TRBJ2-1
cdr3_aa: CASSLGGRGEQFF
cdr3_nt: TGTGCCAGCAGCTTAGGGGGCCGGGGTGAGCAGTTCTTC

v_call: TRBV18
d_call: .
clone_size: .
j_call: TRBJ2-5
cdr3_aa: CASSPGVNQETQYF
cdr3_nt: TGTGCCAGCTCACCCGGGGTCAACCAAGAGACCCAGTACTTC

v_call: TRBV5-1
d_call: .
clone_size: .
j_call: TRBJ2-2
cdr3_aa: CASSSTGARGGELFF
cdr3_nt: TGCGCCAGCAGCTCTACGGGGGCGCGGGGCGGGGAGCTGTTTTTT

v_call: TRBV15
d_call: TRBD1
clone_size: .
j_call: TRBJ1-1
cdr3_aa: CATSREYRGRLAEAFF
cdr3_nt: TGTGCCACCAGCAGAGAGTACAGGGGGCGGTTGGCTGAAGCTTTCTTT

v_call: TRBV27
d_call: TRBD1
clone_size: .
j_call: TRBJ2-7
cdr3_aa: CASGEGQRFPYEQYF
cdr3_nt: TGTGCCAGCGGAGAGGGACAGCGTTTCCCCTACGAGCAGTACTTC

v_call: TRBV5-6
d_call: .
clone_size: .
j_call: TRBJ2-1
cdr3_aa: CASSPGTAYSYNEQFF
cdr3_nt: TGTGCCAGCAGCCCGGGGACTGCCTACTCCTACAATGAGCAGTTCTTC

v_call: TRBV30
d_call: .
clone_size: .
j_call: TRBJ1-2
cdr3_aa: CAWSDMGGYTF
cdr3_nt: TGTGCCTGGAGTGATATGGGAGGCTACACCTTC

v_call: TRBV5-1
d_call: .
clone_size: .
j_call: TRBJ2-5
cdr3_aa: CASSAPTETQYF
cdr3_nt: TGCGCCAGCAGCGCCCCAACCGAGACCCAGTACTTC

v_call: TRBV15
d_call: .
clone_size: .
j_call: TRBJ2-1
cdr3_aa: CATSREKQYGNNEQFF
cdr3_nt: TGTGCCACCAGCAGAGAGAAACAGTATGGTAACAATGAGCAGTTCTTC

v_call: TRBV11-3
d_call: .
clone_size: .
j_call: TRBJ2-3
cdr3_aa: CASSLTEGSTDTQYF
cdr3_nt: TGTGCCAGCAGCTTAACGGAGGGGAGCACAGATACGCAGTATTTT

v_call: TRBV7-3
d_call: .
clone_size: .
j_call: TRBJ2-3
cdr3_aa: CASSRNPDTQYF
cdr3_nt: TGTGCCAGCAGCAGAAATCCAGATACGCAGTATTTT

v_call: TRBV28
d_call: TRBD1
clone_size: .
j_call: TRBJ1-5
cdr3_aa: CASSLGDRSPHF
cdr3_nt: TGTGCCAGCAGTTTGGGGGACAGGTCCCCGCATTTT

v_call: TRBV5-4
d_call: .
clone_size: .
j_call: TRBJ2-1
cdr3_aa: CASSTPFNEQFF
cdr3_nt: TGTGCCAGCAGCACCCCCTTCAATGAGCAGTTCTTC

v_call: TRBV9
d_call: .
clone_size: .
j_call: TRBJ1-2
cdr3_aa: CASSPPGSTNYGYTF
cdr3_nt: TGTGCCAGCAGCCCGCCCGGGTCGACTAACTATGGCTACACCTTC

v_call: TRBV27
d_call: .
clone_size: .
j_call: TRBJ2-3
cdr3_aa: CARVAADTQYF
cdr3_nt: TGTGCCCGAGTAGCGGCAGATACGCAGTATTTT

v_call: TRBV5-1
d_call: .
clone_size: .
j_call: TRBJ2-3
cdr3_aa: CASSLVSGEDTQYF
cdr3_nt: TGCGCCAGCAGCTTGGTTTCCGGGGAAGATACGCAGTATTTT

v_call: TRBV14
d_call: .
clone_size: .
j_call: TRBJ2-3
cdr3_aa: CASSQIDTQYF
cdr3_nt: TGTGCCAGCAGCCAGATAGATACGCAGTATTTT

v_call: TRBV9
d_call: .
clone_size: once
j_call: TRBJ1-3
cdr3_aa: CATSAEVSGNTIYF
cdr3_nt: TGTGCCACCTCGGCGGAAGTCTCTGGAAACACCATATATTTT

v_call: TRBV4-1
d_call: .
clone_size: few
j_call: TRBJ1-2
cdr3_aa: CASSQDGPANYGYTF
cdr3_nt: TGCGCCAGCAGCCAAGATGGCCCAGCTAACTATGGCTACACCTTC

v_call: TRBV7-8
d_call: .
clone_size: .
j_call: TRBJ2-7
cdr3_aa: CASSSQREQYF
cdr3_nt: TGTGCCAGCAGCTCCCAGCGGGAGCAGTACTTC

v_call: TRBV7-9
d_call: .
clone_size: .
j_call: TRBJ1-1
cdr3_aa: CASSPVDTEAFF
cdr3_nt: TGTGCCAGCAGCCCCGTAGACACTGAAGCTTTCTTT

v_call: TRBV10-3
d_call: TRBD1
clone_size: once
j_call: TRBJ2-7
cdr3_aa: CAISDRGLSSYEQYF
cdr3_nt: TGTGCCATCAGTGATAGGGGGCTAAGCTCCTACGAGCAGTACTTC

v_call: TRBV27
d_call: TRBD1
clone_size: .
j_call: TRBJ1-2
cdr3_aa: CASSLYRGANYGYTF
cdr3_nt: TGTGCCAGCAGTTTATACAGGGGAGCTAACTATGGCTACACCTTC

v_call: TRBV9
d_call: .
clone_size: .
j_call: TRBJ1-5
cdr3_aa: CASSVAPTRNQPQHF
cdr3_nt: TGTGCCAGCAGCGTAGCCCCCACACGCAATCAGCCCCAGCATTTT

v_call: TRBV5-1
d_call: .
clone_size: .
j_call: TRBJ1-4
cdr3_aa: CASSSSGALGEKLFF
cdr3_nt: TGCGCCAGCAGCTCATCAGGGGCGTTGGGTGAAAAACTGTTTTTT

v_call: TRBV19
d_call: TRBD1
clone_size: .
j_call: TRBJ2-7
cdr3_aa: CASSRGDRDSYEQYF
cdr3_nt: TGTGCCAGTAGTCGGGGGGACAGGGACTCCTACGAGCAGTACTTC

v_call: TRBV7-9
d_call: .
clone_size: .
j_call: TRBJ1-2
cdr3_aa: CASSLLTAPDGYTF
cdr3_nt: TGTGCCAGCAGCTTATTAACAGCACCGGACGGCTACACCTTC

v_call: TRBV7-2
d_call: TRBD2
clone_size: .
j_call: TRBJ2-7
cdr3_aa: CASSHNSGLAGGREQYF
cdr3_nt: TGTGCCAGCAGCCACAACAGCGGACTAGCGGGAGGGCGCGAGCAGTACTTC

v_call: TRBV2
d_call: .
clone_size: .
j_call: TRBJ2-7
cdr3_aa: CASTVAENSYEQYF
cdr3_nt: TGTGCCAGCACCGTAGCGGAGAACTCCTACGAGCAGTACTTC

v_call: TRBV5-1
d_call: TRBD1
clone_size: .
j_call: TRBJ1-1
cdr3_aa: CATRTGTNTEAFF
cdr3_nt: TGCGCCACCAGGACAGGGACGAACACTGAAGCTTTCTTT

v_call: TRBV19
d_call: .
clone_size: .
j_call: TRBJ2-6
cdr3_aa: CASSPLNGRGANVLTF
cdr3_nt: TGTGCCAGTAGCCCACTTAATGGGCGTGGGGCCAACGTCCTGACTTTC

v_call: TRBV7-2
d_call: .
clone_size: once
j_call: TRBJ2-1
cdr3_aa: CASSLLGEYNEQFF
cdr3_nt: TGTGCCAGCAGCTTACTGGGGGAGTACAATGAGCAGTTCTTC

v_call: TRBV19
d_call: TRBD1
clone_size: .
j_call: TRBJ2-3
cdr3_aa: CASRSQGQGYTDTQYF
cdr3_nt: TGTGCCAGTCGATCCCAGGGACAGGGATACACAGATACGCAGTATTTT

v_call: TRBV5-4
d_call: .
clone_size: few
j_call: TRBJ1-2
cdr3_aa: CASSLGTAYGYTF
cdr3_nt: TGTGCCAGCAGCTTGGGGACAGCTTATGGCTACACCTTC

v_call: TRBV7-3
d_call: .
clone_size: .
j_call: TRBJ1-1
cdr3_aa: CASSSIQGNTEAFF
cdr3_nt: TGTGCCAGCAGCTCAATACAGGGGAACACTGAAGCTTTCTTT

v_call: TRBV6-1
d_call: TRBD2
clone_size: .
j_call: TRBJ2-1
cdr3_aa: CASLTSGSSYNEQFF
cdr3_nt: TGTGCCAGCCTGACTAGCGGGAGCTCCTACAATGAGCAGTTCTTC

v_call: TRBV5-6
d_call: .
clone_size: once
j_call: TRBJ1-1
cdr3_aa: CASSLDRTFGAFF
cdr3_nt: TGTGCCAGCAGCTTGGACAGGACTTTCGGCGCTTTCTTT

v_call: TRBV5-1
d_call: .
clone_size: .
j_call: TRBJ2-2
cdr3_aa: CASSFPVNTGELFF
cdr3_nt: TGCGCCAGCAGCTTCCCAGTGAACACCGGGGAGCTGTTTTTT

v_call: TRBV5-5
d_call: TRBD1
clone_size: .
j_call: TRBJ1-4
cdr3_aa: CASSSEQGAREKLFF
cdr3_nt: TGTGCCAGCAGCTCAGAACAGGGGGCTCGAGAAAAACTGTTTTTT

v_call: TRBV11-3
d_call: TRBD2
clone_size: .
j_call: TRBJ2-5
cdr3_aa: CASSHGLAGEETQYF
cdr3_nt: TGTGCCAGCAGCCACGGACTAGCGGGAGAAGAGACCCAGTACTTC

v_call: TRBV19
d_call: .
clone_size: .
j_call: TRBJ1-5
cdr3_aa: CASSIVRGTYSNQPQHF
cdr3_nt: TGTGCCAGTAGTATAGTACGGGGTACTTATAGCAATCAGCCCCAGCATTTT

v_call: TRBV28
d_call: TRBD1
clone_size: .
j_call: TRBJ1-5
cdr3_aa: CASISGGPNQPQHF
cdr3_nt: TGTGCCAGCATTTCAGGGGGACCTAATCAGCCCCAGCATTTT

v_call: TRBV6-1
d_call: .
clone_size: .
j_call: TRBJ1-2
cdr3_aa: CASSVSGGAAYGYTF
cdr3_nt: TGTGCCAGCAGTGTATCAGGTGGGGCAGCCTATGGCTACACCTTC

v_call: TRBV6-6
d_call: TRBD2
clone_size: .
j_call: TRBJ2-1
cdr3_aa: CASSPAGYNEQFF
cdr3_nt: TGTGCCAGCAGTCCAGCGGGGTACAATGAGCAGTTCTTC

v_call: TRBV7-3
d_call: .
clone_size: .
j_call: TRBJ1-5
cdr3_aa: CASSSQGNQPQHF
cdr3_nt: TGTGCCAGCAGCTCGCAGGGTAATCAGCCCCAGCATTTT